This TCR delta chain was documented in a study of Vδ1+ human thymocytes. Study conclusions and caveats: Thymic delta-chain repertoires held approximately 19% Vdelta2 sequences and few Vdelta3, despite high sort purity. In the thymus, TRG and TRD repertoires looked highly polyclonal with Gaussian CDR3 lengths.

Trimming at V came to 2 bases and at J to 8 bases, leaving 8 bases not matched to a gene. CDR1 and CDR2 from the germline V gene are TSWWSYY and QGS. The CDR3 has 15 amino acids. Sequences come from RNA converted to cDNA by reverse transcription. Pooled V-gene forward primers with one constant-region reverse primer generated the CDR3 amplicons by multiplex PCR. TCRdb used CATT to re-call clones from the multiplex PCR reads. The table shows about 55,000 delta-chain clones, with more than 15% occurring only once. Vdelta1+ thymocyte sorts reached between about 96% and 99.6% purity. This clone was observed a few times. As yet, its antigen is unknown.

This clonotype originated in a boy in the first two years of life who had congenital heart surgery. The sample taken for sequencing was Vdelta1+ gamma-delta thymocytes from the thymus. The subset denotes: FACS-sorted CD3+ TCRalphabeta- TCRVdelta1+ TCRVdelta2- thymocytes. The chain recombines TRDV1 with TRDJ1; 10 nucleotides match TRDD3. As DNA, the CDR3 is TGTGCTCTTGGGGAATGGGGCACTGGGGGATGGAAACTCATCTTT. Encoded protein: CALGEWGTGGWKLIF.